This T cell receptor beta chain was found in a study of tumour-infiltrating T cells in Burkitt lymphoma (dated by TCRdb to 2018 to 2021). In terms of the full investigation: TCR repertoire data were correlated with clinical outcome; productive clonality predicted overall and progression-free survival, independent of established prognosticators including age at diagnosis.

Library construction relied on the immunoSEQ multiplex PCR assay. TCRdb stores this immuneACCESS table with in-frame sequences only. Part of the clones is absent; in the studies checked, under half of the shortfall reflects unresolved V genes, and no reason is known for the rest. The sample data list 11,000 to 15,000 clones, and approximately 29% of these were observed just once. Jointly, the top ten make up under 7.5% of the sample. Ends trimmed: V by 2 bases, J by 4 bases; bases unmatched to a gene: 6. From the germline V gene, CDR1 is KGHSH and CDR2 is LQKENI. The CDR3 sequence holds 16 residues, the cysteine and phenylalanine included. Of the read, only the CDR3 DNA is kept; its 48 bases are in frame from base 1. As to this clone: It has no known antigen specificity. Base qualities were left out, and no much larger clone turns up one base away.

Sequencing was performed on tumor tissue. The TCR sequence derives from a human donor with diffuse large B-cell lymphoma. The chain uses TRBV18 and TRBJ2-1, with 9 bases aligning to TRBD2. Here the CDR3 is given as CASSPASGASYNEQFF. The DNA is as follows: TGTGCCAGCTCACCAGCTAGCGGGGCATCGTACAATGAGCAGTTCTTC. With the portions outside the CDR3 filled from the reference TRBV18 and TRBJ2-1 genes, the complete variable region becomes NAGVMQNPRHLVRRRGQEARLRCSPMKGHSHVYWYRQLPEEGLKFMVYLQKENIIDESGMPKERFSAEFPKEGPSILRIQQVVRGDSAAYFCASSPASGASYNEQFFGPGTRLTVL.